This T cell receptor beta chain is from a study of cytomegalovirus exposure and HLA in healthy donors. Looking at the study overall: About 179 million T cells yielded more than 90 million unique TCR beta sequences in earlier analysis. General study points: CMV serostatus was the only immune exposure information that was available. Excluded were some V segments that proved indistinguishable, including TRBV6-2 and TRBV6-3. Productive rates of about 87% or about 30% were seen for most TCR beta V segments in an earlier analysis.

From germline, CDR1 is SGDLS and CDR2 YYNGEE. The CDR3 is made up of 14 amino acids. Concerning this clone: The antigen remains undetermined.

Researchers ran the PCR with 60 Vbeta and 13 Jbeta primers. The repertoire was sequenced with immunoSEQ multiplex PCR; TCRdb's copy has only in-frame clones and lacks some. This sample carries under 200,000 clones, 79% of them seen once, and the ten largest clones take approximately 2%. This clonotype originated in a man in his forties in good health and CMV-seronegative. The specimen was PBMCs. V and J are TRBV9 and TRBJ2-5; 8 bases are a match to TRBD1. The better agreement between TRBJ2-7 and the DNA end casts doubt on the J call. In DNA, the CDR3 is TGTGCCAGCAGCCCCCGGACAGGGCTGAGCGAGCAGTACTTC. Translated: CASSPRTGLSEQYF.